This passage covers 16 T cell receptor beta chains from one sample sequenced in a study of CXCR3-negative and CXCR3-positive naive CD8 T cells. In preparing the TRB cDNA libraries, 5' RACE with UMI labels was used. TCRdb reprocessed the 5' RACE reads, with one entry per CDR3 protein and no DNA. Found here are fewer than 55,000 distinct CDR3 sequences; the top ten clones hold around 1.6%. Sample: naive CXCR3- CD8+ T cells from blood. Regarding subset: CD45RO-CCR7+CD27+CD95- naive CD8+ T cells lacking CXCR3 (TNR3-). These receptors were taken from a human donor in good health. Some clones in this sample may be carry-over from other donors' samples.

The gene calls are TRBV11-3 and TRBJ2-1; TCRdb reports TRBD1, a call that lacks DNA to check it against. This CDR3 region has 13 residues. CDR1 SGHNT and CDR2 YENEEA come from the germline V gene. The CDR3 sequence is CASSLARGNEQFF.

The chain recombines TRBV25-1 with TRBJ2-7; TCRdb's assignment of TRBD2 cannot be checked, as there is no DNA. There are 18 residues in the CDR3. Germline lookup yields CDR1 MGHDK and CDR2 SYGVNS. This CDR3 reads CASSELLPISGRPGEQYF.

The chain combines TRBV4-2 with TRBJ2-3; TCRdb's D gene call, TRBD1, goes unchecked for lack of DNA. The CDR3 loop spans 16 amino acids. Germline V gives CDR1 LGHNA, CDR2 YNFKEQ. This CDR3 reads CASSHGSRGWADTQYF.

The CDR3 here is CASSWGLAGGDTYEQYF. The chain has TRBV21-1 and TRBJ2-7; TCRdb gives TRBD2 as the D gene, but with no DNA this cannot be confirmed. TRBV21-1 has pseudogene status. This CDR3 region has 17 residues.

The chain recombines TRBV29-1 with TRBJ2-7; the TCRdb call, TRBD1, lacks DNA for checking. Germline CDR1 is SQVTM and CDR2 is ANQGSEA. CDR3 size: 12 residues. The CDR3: CSVESGNDEQYF.

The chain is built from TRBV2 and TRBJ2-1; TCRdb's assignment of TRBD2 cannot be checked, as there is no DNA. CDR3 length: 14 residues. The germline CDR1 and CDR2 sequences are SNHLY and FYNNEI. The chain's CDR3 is CASIWLAKNNEQFF.

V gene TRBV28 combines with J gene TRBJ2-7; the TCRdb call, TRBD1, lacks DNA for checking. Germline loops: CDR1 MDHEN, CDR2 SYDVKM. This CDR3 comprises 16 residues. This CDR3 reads CASSLPRQGEIYEQYF.

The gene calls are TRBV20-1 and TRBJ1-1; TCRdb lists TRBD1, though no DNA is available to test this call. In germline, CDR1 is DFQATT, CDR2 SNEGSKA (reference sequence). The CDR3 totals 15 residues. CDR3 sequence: CSAGQGANMNTEAFF.

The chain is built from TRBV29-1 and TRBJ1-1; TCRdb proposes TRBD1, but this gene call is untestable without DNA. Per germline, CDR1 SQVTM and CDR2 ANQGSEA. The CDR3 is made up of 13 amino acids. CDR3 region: CSVLGGGNTEAFF.

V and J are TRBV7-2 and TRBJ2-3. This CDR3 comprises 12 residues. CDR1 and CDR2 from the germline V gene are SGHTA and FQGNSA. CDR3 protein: CASSLGTDTQYF.

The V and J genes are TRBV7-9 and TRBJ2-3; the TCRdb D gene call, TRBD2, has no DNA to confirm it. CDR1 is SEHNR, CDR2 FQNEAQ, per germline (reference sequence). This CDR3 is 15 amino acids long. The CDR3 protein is CASSSLAGGADTQYF.

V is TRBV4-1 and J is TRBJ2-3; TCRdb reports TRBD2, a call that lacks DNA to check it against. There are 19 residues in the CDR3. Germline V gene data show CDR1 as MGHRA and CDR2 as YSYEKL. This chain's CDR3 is CASSQVHPSGGVGTDTQYF.

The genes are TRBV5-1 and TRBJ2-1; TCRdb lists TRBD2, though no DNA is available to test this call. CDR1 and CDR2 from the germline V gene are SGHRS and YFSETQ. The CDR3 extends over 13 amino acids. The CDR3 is CASSLVREDEQFF. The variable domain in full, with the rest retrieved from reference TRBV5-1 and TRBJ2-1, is KAGVTQTPRYLIKTRGQQVTLSCSPISGHRSVSWYQQTPGQGLQFLFEYFSETQRNKGNFPGRFSGRQFSNSRSEMNVSTLELGDSALYLCASSLVREDEQFFGPGTRLTVL.

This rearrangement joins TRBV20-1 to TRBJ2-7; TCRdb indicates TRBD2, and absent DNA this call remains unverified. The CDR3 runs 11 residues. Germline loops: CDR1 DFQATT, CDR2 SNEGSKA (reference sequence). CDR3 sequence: CSAATRAEQYF.

CDR3: CASSHPGTLNEQFF. The chain uses TRBV4-2 and TRBJ2-1; checking the TCRdb D call of TRBD1 is not possible without DNA. The CDR3 has 14 amino acids. CDR1 LGHNA and CDR2 YNFKEQ come from the germline V gene.

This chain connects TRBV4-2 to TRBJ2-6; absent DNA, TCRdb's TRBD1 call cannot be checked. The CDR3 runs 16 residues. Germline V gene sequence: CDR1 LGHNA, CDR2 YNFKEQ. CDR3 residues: CASSQKTGSGANVLTF.